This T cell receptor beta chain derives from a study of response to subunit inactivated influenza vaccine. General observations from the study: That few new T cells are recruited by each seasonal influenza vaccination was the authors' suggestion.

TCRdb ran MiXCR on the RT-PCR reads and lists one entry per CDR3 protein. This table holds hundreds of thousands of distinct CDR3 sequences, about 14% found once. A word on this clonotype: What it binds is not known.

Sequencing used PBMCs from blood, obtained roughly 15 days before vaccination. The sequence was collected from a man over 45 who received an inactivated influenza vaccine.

Here the CDR3 DNA reads TGTGCCAGCACCCTCCGGGGTTACTACGAGCAGTACTTC. Residues: CASTLRGYYEQYF. The chain has TRBV12-3 or TRBV12-4 and TRBJ2-7; D possibly corresponds to TRBD2 (5 bases). CDR3 size: 13 residues. V lost 7 bases and J lost 3, with 13 bases in between.